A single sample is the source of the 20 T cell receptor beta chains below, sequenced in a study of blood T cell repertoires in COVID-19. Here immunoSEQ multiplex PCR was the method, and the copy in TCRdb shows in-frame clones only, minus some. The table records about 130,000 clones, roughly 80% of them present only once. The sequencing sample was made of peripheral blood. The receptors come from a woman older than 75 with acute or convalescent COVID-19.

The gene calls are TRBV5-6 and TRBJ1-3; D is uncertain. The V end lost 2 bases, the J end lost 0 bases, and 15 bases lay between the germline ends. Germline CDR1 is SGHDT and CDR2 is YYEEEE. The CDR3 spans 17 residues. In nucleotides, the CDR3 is TGTGCCAGCAGCTTCAAAAACAGACGAAGCTCTGGAAACACCATATATTTT. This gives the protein CASSFKNRRSSGNTIYF. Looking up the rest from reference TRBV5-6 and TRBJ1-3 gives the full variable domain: DAGVTQSPTHLIKTRGQQVTLRCSPKSGHDTVSWYQQALGQGPQFIFQYYEEEERQRGNFPDRFSGHQFPNYSSELNVNALLLGDSALYLCASSFKNRRSSGNTIYFGEGSWLTVV.

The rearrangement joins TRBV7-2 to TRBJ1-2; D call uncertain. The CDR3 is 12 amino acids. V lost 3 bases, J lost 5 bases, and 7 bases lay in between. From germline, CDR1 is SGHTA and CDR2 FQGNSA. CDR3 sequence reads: CASSFPRYGYTF. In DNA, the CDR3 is TGTGCCAGCAGCTTTCCCCGTTATGGCTACACCTTC.

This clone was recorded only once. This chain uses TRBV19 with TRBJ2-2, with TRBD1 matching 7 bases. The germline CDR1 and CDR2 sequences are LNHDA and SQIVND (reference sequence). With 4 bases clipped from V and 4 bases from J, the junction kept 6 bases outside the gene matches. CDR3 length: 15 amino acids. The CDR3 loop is CASSTDRESTGELFF. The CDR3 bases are TGTGCCAGTAGTACCGACAGGGAAAGCACCGGGGAGCTGTTTTTT.

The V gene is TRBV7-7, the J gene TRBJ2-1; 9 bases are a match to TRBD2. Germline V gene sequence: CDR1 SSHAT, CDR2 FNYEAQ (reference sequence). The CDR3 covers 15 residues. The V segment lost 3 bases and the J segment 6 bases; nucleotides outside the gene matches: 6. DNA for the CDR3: TGTGCCAGCAGCTTGTCGGCGGGGGGGCCCAATGAGCAGTTCTTC. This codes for CASSLSAGGPNEQFF.

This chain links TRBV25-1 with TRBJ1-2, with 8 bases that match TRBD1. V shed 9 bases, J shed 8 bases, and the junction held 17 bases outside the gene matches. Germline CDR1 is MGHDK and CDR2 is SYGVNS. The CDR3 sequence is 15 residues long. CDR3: CASSPPGARGLGYTF. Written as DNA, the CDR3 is TGTGCCAGTAGCCCGCCGGGGGCCAGGGGGCTAGGCTACACCTTC.

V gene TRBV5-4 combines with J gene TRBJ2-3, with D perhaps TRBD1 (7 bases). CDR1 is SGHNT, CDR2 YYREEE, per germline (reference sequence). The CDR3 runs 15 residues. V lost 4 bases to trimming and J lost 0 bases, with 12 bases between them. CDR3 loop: CASSPGGQSTDTQYF. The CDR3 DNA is TGTGCCAGCAGCCCCGGGGGACAGAGCACAGATACGCAGTATTTT.

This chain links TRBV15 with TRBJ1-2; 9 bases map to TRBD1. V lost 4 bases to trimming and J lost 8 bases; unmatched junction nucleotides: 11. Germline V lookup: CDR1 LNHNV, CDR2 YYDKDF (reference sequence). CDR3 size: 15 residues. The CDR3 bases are TGTGCCACCAGCATAATAGGGACAGGGAAGGAAGGCTACACCTTC. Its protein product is CATSIIGTGKEGYTF.

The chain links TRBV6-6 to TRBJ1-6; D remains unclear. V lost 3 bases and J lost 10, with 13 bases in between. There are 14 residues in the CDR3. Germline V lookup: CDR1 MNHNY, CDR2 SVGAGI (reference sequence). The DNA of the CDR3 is TGTGCCAGCAGTTATCGAGCGGGAAGGTCACCCCTCCACTTT. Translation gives CASSYRAGRSPLHF.

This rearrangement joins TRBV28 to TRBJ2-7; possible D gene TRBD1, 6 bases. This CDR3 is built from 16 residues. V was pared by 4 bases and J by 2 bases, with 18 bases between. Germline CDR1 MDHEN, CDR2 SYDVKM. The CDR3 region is CASSWVPFTGTYEQYF. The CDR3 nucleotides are TGTGCCAGCAGTTGGGTCCCTTTTACAGGGACCTACGAGCAGTACTTC.

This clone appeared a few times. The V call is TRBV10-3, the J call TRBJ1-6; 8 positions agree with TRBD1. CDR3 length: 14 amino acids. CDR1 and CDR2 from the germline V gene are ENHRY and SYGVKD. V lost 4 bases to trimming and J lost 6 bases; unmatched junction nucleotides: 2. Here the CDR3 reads CAISGDRRNSPLHF. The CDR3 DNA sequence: TGTGCCATCAGTGGGGACAGGCGTAATTCACCCCTCCACTTT.

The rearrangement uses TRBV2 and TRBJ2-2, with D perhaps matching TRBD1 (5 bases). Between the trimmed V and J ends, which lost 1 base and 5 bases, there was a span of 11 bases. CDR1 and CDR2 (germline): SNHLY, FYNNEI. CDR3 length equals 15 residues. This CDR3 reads CASSEDQGRTGELFF. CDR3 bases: TGTGCCAGCAGTGAAGACCAGGGTCGAACCGGGGAGCTGTTTTTT.

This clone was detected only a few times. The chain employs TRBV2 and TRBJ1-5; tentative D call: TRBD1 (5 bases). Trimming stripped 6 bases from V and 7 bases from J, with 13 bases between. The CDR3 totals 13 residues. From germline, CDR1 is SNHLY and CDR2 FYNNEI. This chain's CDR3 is CASSRQREQPQHF. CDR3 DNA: TGTGCCAGCAGCAGACAGCGGGAGCAGCCCCAGCATTTT.

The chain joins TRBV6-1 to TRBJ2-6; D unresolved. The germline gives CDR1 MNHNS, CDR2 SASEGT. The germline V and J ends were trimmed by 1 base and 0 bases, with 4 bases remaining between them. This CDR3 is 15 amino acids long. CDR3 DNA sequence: TGTGCCAGCAGTGAAGACAGCTCTGGGGCCAACGTCCTGACTTTC. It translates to CASSEDSSGANVLTF.

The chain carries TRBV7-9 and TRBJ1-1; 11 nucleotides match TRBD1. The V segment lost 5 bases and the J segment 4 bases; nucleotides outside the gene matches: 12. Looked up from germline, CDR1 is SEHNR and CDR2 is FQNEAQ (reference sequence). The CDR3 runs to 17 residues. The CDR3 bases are TGTGCCAGCAGCAACTCTGGACAGGGGGCGAGGTCCACTGAAGCTTTCTTT. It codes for CASSNSGQGARSTEAFF.

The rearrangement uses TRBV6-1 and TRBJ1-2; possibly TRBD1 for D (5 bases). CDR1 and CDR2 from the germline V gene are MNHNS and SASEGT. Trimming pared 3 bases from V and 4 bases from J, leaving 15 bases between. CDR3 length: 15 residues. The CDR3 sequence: CASSDGQGRVYGYTF. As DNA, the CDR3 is TGTGCCAGCAGTGACGGGCAGGGAAGGGTCTATGGCTACACCTTC.

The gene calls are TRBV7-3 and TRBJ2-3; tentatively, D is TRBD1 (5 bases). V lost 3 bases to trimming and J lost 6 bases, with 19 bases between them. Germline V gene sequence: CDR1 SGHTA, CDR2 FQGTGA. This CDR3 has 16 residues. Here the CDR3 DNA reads TGTGCCAGCAGCTTTCTTCCGCAGGGTTCTGCGGATACGCAGTATTTT. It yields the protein CASSFLPQGSADTQYF.

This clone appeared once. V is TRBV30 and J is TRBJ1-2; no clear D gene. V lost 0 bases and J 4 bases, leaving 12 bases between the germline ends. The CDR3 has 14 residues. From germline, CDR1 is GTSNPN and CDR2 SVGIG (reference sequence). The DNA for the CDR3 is TGTGCCTGGAGTGTTTCGGTCGCGGGCTATGGCTACACCTTC. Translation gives CAWSVSVAGYGYTF.

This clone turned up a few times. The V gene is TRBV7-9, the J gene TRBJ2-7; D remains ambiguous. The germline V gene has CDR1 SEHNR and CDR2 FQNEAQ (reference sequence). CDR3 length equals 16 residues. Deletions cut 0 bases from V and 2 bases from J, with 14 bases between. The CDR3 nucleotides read TGTGCCAGCAGCTTAGCGTTGGGCGTGTTACCCTACGAGCAGTACTTC. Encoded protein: CASSLALGVLPYEQYF.

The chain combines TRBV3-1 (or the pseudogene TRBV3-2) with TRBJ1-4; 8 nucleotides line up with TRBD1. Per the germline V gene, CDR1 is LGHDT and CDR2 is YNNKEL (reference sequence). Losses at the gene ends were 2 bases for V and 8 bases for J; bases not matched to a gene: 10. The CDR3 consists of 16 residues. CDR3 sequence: CASSQSRTGGEEKLFF. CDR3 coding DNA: TGTGCCAGCAGCCAAAGTAGAACAGGGGGTGAGGAAAAACTGTTTTTT.

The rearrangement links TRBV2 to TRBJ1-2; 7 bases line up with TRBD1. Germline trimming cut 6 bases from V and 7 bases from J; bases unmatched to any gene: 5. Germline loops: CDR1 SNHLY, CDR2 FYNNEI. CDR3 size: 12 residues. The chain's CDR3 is CASRRQGGGYTF. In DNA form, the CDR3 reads TGTGCCAGCAGACGACAGGGAGGTGGCTACACCTTC.